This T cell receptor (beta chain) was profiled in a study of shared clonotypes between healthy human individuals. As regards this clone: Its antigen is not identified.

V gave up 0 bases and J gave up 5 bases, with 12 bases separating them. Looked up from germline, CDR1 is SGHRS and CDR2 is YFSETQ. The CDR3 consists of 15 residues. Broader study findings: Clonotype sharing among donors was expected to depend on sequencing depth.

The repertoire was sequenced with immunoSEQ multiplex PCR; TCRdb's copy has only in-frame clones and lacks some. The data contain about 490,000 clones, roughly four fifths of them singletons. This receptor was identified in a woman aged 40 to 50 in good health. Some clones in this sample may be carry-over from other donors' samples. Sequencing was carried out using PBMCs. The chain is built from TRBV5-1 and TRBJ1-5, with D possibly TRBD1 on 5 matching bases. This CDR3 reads CASSLGLRGDQPQHF. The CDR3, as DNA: TGCGCCAGCAGCTTGGGGCTCCGGGGGGATCAGCCCCAGCATTTT.